The sequence of this T cell receptor (beta chain) was determined in a study of CD8+CD57+ T cells in acquired aplastic anemia. Study in general: The sorted CD4+ and CD8+ cells yielded an average around 3.2 ug of DNA.

The sequenced patients had an expansion of CD8+CD57+ cells seen by flow cytometry. Prior therapy had not been administered to any patient at the time of blood sampling. This clonotype showed up many times. Its antigen is not identified. Study conclusions and caveats: A significant difference in CD8+ Simpson's diversity between patients and controls was not found. Both patients and controls carried the same twenty-nine CD8+ CDR3 sequences.

CDR3 and TCR beta VDJ profiling relied on genomic DNA as the template. MiXCR, run by TCRdb on the reads, gives a single entry per CDR3 protein. The table records 150,000 to 200,000 distinct CDR3 sequences, 45% to 55% of them present only once. Trimming took off 8 bases at V and 3 bases at J, with 18 bases between the two ends. The CDR3 has 15 amino acids. Germline assignment: CDR1 SGHTA and CDR2 FQGTGA. The rearrangement joins TRBV7-3 to TRBJ2-3; a possible D gene is TRBD1 (6 bases). The origin of this receptor is a human donor with aplastic anemia. The sample was sorted CD4+, CD8+, or CD8+CD57+ T cells (not recorded which) from PBMCs. The CDR3: CASGRDGQRTDTQYF. CDR3 nucleotides: TGTGCCAGCGGAAGAGACGGACAGAGAACAGATACGCAGTATTTT.